These 10 T cell receptor beta chains were sequenced from one sample in a study of blood T cell dynamics during melanoma immunotherapy. The assay was immunoSEQ multiplex PCR, and TCRdb's table has in-frame clones only and misses some. This sample yields about 10,000 clones, of which approximately 85% are seen a single time; 14% belongs to the top ten. Time point reported: pre-treatment baseline. The sample consisted of blood, taken from a patient treated with checkpoint blockade. The receptors come from a human donor with melanoma.

This chain uses TRBV7-2 with TRBJ2-1, with D hard to call. This CDR3 is 14 amino acids long. CDR1 is SGHTA and CDR2 is FQGNSA in the germline V gene. V was cut by 6 bases and J by 3 bases, with 12 bases left in between. In nucleotides, the CDR3 is TGTGCCAGCAGTACAGAACGGGTCTACAATGAGCAGTTCTTC. This sequence encodes CASSTERVYNEQFF.

The genes are TRBV7-9 and TRBJ2-2; a possible D gene is TRBD2 (6 bases). The CDR3 runs to 14 residues. The V end lost 5 bases, the J end lost 7 bases, and 14 bases lay between the germline ends. In germline, CDR1 is SEHNR, CDR2 FQNEAQ (reference sequence). The CDR3 loop is CASSRGGLSGELFF. DNA of the CDR3: TGTGCCAGCAGCCGCGGAGGGCTCAGCGGGGAGCTGTTTTTT.

The chain uses TRBV7-2 and TRBJ2-7; D possibly uses TRBD1 or TRBD2 (6 bases each). There are 14 residues in the CDR3. The germline gives CDR1 SGHTA, CDR2 FQGNSA. V dropped 5 bases and J dropped 7 bases, with 18 bases sitting between them. This CDR3 is CASSQGGGLTEQYF. The CDR3 DNA sequence: TGTGCCAGCAGCCAAGGAGGGGGACTTACTGAGCAGTACTTC.

This clone was detected once. This chain connects TRBV28 to TRBJ2-1; D is unresolved. The V gene lost 4 bases and the J gene lost 0 bases, with 10 bases spanning the gap. The CDR3 has 15 residues. CDR1 MDHEN and CDR2 SYDVKM come from the germline V gene. The CDR3 region is CASSSVPSSYNEQFF. In nucleotides, the CDR3 is TGTGCCAGCAGTTCGGTCCCAAGCTCCTACAATGAGCAGTTCTTC. The entire variable domain, with the rest obtained from reference TRBV28 and TRBJ2-1, is as follows: DVKVTQSSRYLVKRTGEKVFLECVQDMDHENMFWYRQDPGLGLRLIYFSYDVKMKEKGDIPEGYSVSREKKERFSLILESASTNQTSMYLCASSSVPSSYNEQFFGPGTRLTVL.

The chain combines TRBV4-2 with TRBJ2-7, with a tentative D call TRBD1 (5 bases). This CDR3 comprises 13 residues. With 6 bases removed from V and 5 bases from J, the gap between germline ends came to 14 bases. Germline V gene lookup returns CDR1 LGHNA and CDR2 YNFKEQ. CDR3 region: CASSYSGSDEQYF. The CDR3 bases are TGTGCCAGCAGTTACTCAGGGTCCGACGAGCAGTACTTC.

CDR3 region: CASTQGVYGYTF. CDR3 sequence (DNA): TGTGCCAGCACCCAAGGAGTATATGGCTACACCTTC. The genes are TRBV6-9 and TRBJ1-2; D remains unclear. Trimming cost V 7 bases and J 5 bases, with 11 bases left between them. Germline V CDR1 and CDR2: MNHGY, SVAAGI. The CDR3 sequence is 12 residues long.

The chain has TRBV2 and TRBJ2-7; TRBD2 might be the D (6 bases). V was pared by 8 bases and J by 6 bases, with 17 bases between. The V gene's germline CDR1 is SNHLY and CDR2 FYNNEI. The length of the CDR3 is 13 residues. The CDR3 nucleotides are TGTGCCAGCGCCTCGGAACTAGCCGGCGAGCAGTACTTC. It translates to CASASELAGEQYF.

This chain connects TRBV6-6 to TRBJ2-7, with 7 bases fitting TRBD1. The CDR3 runs 15 residues. Unmatched junction bases numbered 12, after V lost 7 bases and J lost 3 bases. Germline V gives CDR1 MNHNY, CDR2 SVGAGI (reference sequence). The CDR3 nucleotides read TGTGCCAGCACCTTAACAGGGGTCGGGTACTACGAGCAGTACTTC. It translates to CASTLTGVGYYEQYF.

The chain uses TRBV7-6 and TRBJ2-5; D gene ambiguous. V shed 1 base and J shed 7 bases, with 7 bases lying between them. Germline CDR1 is SGHVS and CDR2 is FNYEAQ. The length of the CDR3 is 12 residues. The CDR3 nucleotides are TGTGCCAGCAGCTTAGAGGGTTGGACCCAGTACTTC. Its protein is CASSLEGWTQYF. Complete variable domain (other parts from reference TRBV7-6 and TRBJ2-5): GAGVSQSPRYKVTKRGQDVALRCDPISGHVSLYWYRQALGQGPEFLTYFNYEAQQDKSGLPNDRFSAERPEGSISTLTIQRTEQRDSAMYRCASSLEGWTQYFGPGTRLLVL.

The gene calls are TRBV4-1 and TRBJ1-1; TRBD1 matches at 8 bases. V shed 4 bases, J shed 2 bases, and the junction held 6 bases outside the gene matches. Germline V gene data show CDR1 as MGHRA and CDR2 as YSYEKL. CDR3 length: 15 amino acids. CDR3 in DNA: TGCGCCAGCAGCCTGACGACAGGGGATAACACTGAAGCTTTCTTT. Encoded protein: CASSLTTGDNTEAFF.